These T cell receptor beta chains were read from a single sample in a study of cytomegalovirus exposure and HLA in healthy donors. Libraries were prepared by immunoSEQ multiplex PCR; TCRdb keeps only in-frame clonotypes and omits some of them. The table records under 150,000 clones, over 75% of them present only once. Sequenced input: PBMCs. Source of these receptors: a male donor in good health and CMV-seronegative. Both conserved end residues are part of each CDR3. D genes are given only for firm matches. Size values are once, few and many counts, or a class for expanded clones, and some rows have none.

>TRBV29-1|.|TRBD1|TRBJ2-5
TGCAGCCTCTACAGGGGGTCGGAGACCCAGTACTTC
CSLYRGSETQYF
>TRBV7-9|.|.|TRBJ2-7
TGTGCCAGCAGCCCAGTCGACGAGCAGTACTTC
CASSPVDEQYF
>TRBV11-3|.|TRBD2|TRBJ2-7
TGTGCCAGCAGCCCCGGACTAGCGGGAGCTTACTCCTACGAGCAGTACTTC
CASSPGLAGAYSYEQYF
>TRBV9|few|.|TRBJ1-1
TGTGCCAGCAGCGTATCCAGTGACACTGAAGCTTTCTTT
CASSVSSDTEAFF
>TRBV7-9|.|TRBD1|TRBJ2-1
TGTGCCAGCAGCTTAGGGACAGGGAATGAGCAGTTCTTC
CASSLGTGNEQFF
>TRBV2|few|TRBD1|TRBJ1-1
TGTGCCAGCACTGGGACAGGGCGGAACACTGAAGCTTTCTTT
CASTGTGRNTEAFF
>TRBV7-2|few|TRBD2|TRBJ2-1
TGTGCCAGCAGGAAAGCGGGAGGGCCTTACAATGAGCAGTTCTTC
CASRKAGGPYNEQFF
>TRBV5-8|.|.|TRBJ2-3
TGTGCCAGCAGCTACGGTTCTAGCACAGATACGCAGTATTTT
CASSYGSSTDTQYF
>TRBV28|.|.|TRBJ2-2
TGTGCCAGCAGGCTAACCTGGGGCGTCAAAAACACCGGGGAGCTGTTTTTT
CASRLTWGVKNTGELFF
>TRBV19|.|.|TRBJ2-7
TGTGCCAGTAGTATAGGTGGGACACCAACCTACGAGCAGTACTTC
CASSIGGTPTYEQYF
>TRBV10-3|.|TRBD1|TRBJ2-3
TGTGCCATCAGCCAGGGGGCTGATGGAGATACGCAGTATTTT
CAISQGADGDTQYF
>TRBV5-6|.|TRBD1|TRBJ1-2
TGTGCCAGCAGCTACGGGACAGGGTCCTATGGCTACACCTTC
CASSYGTGSYGYTF
>TRBV10-1|.|.|TRBJ2-1
TGCGCCAGCAGTGAGACCCTCGACGGGGACAATGAGCAGTTCTTC
CASSETLDGDNEQFF
>TRBV2|few|.|TRBJ1-5
TGTGCCAGCAGTCCCCTCTATCAGCCCCAGCATTTT
CASSPLYQPQHF
>TRBV27|once|TRBD2|TRBJ2-7
TGTGCCAGCAGTTTATCAGCGGGAGGGTATCTCTACGAGCAGTACTTC
CASSLSAGGYLYEQYF
>TRBV6-1|.|.|TRBJ1-5
TGTGCCAGCAGTGAACTAACAGGGTCTAATCAGCCCCAGCATTTT
CASSELTGSNQPQHF
>TRBV6-6|once|TRBD1|TRBJ2-7
TGTGCCAGCAGTTACCCTCAGGGGGCCTACGAGCAGTACTTC
CASSYPQGAYEQYF
>TRBV6-6|once|TRBD1|TRBJ2-7
TGTGCCAGCTCTTCTCCGGGACAGGGGAACTACGAGCAGTACTTC
CASSSPGQGNYEQYF
>TRBV6-1|.|TRBD1|TRBJ1-1
TGTGCCAGCAGTCCAGGGGGCTGGGGCACTGAAGCTTTCTTT
CASSPGGWGTEAFF
>TRBV28|.|.|TRBJ2-3
TGTGCCAGCAGTTTATTCATAGATACGCAGTATTTT
CASSLFIDTQYF
>TRBV7-9|.|.|TRBJ2-7
TGTGCCAGCAGCTCCTATACCTACGAGCAGTACTTC
CASSSYTYEQYF
>TRBV18|.|.|TRBJ2-7
TGTGCCAGCTCAGGCAGTAACTCCTACGAGCAGTACTTC
CASSGSNSYEQYF
>TRBV6-1|.|.|TRBJ1-5
TGTGCCAGCAGTGAAGGAGGGGGTACGGAGCCCCAGCATTTT
CASSEGGGTEPQHF
>TRBV7-7|.|.|TRBJ2-1
TGTGCCAGCAGCTATAACAGAGACAATGAGCAGTTCTTC
CASSYNRDNEQFF
>TRBV7-6|.|TRBD1|TRBJ1-4
TGTGCCAGCAGCTTAGTCCGGGCAGGGGGAAATGAAAAACTGTTTTTT
CASSLVRAGGNEKLFF
>TRBV7-6|once|TRBD2|TRBJ2-6
TGTGCCAGCGGGGAGCGGGAGGTCTCTGGGGCCAACGTCCTGACTTTC
CASGEREVSGANVLTF
>TRBV29-1|.|TRBD1|TRBJ2-7
TGCAGCGTTGAGGGACAGGGGGCCCCCTACGAGCAGTACTTC
CSVEGQGAPYEQYF
>TRBV7-3|.|TRBD2|TRBJ2-3
TGTGCCAGCAGCTTAGTAGGGCTAGCGGGGGGATCCACAGATACGCAGTATTTT
CASSLVGLAGGSTDTQYF
>TRBV19|.|TRBD1|TRBJ2-1
TGTGCCAGTAGTATACCAGGGGGTGAGCACAATGAGCAGTTCTTC
CASSIPGGEHNEQFF
>TRBV4-2|.|.|TRBJ1-3
TGTGCCAGCAGCACCCATCAGGGCCCCTCTGGAAACACCATATATTTT
CASSTHQGPSGNTIYF
>TRBV7-9|.|TRBD1|TRBJ1-1
TGTGCCAGCAGCTACCGGGACAGGGGGTTTTCAGCTTTCTTT
CASSYRDRGFSAFF
>TRBV5-5|.|.|TRBJ2-3
TGTGCCAGCAGCTGGGCAGCTAGCACAGATACGCAGTATTTT
CASSWAASTDTQYF
>TRBV30|.|.|TRBJ2-7
TGTGCCTGGAGTGGAACAGTGTCCTACGAGCAGTACTTC
CAWSGTVSYEQYF
>TRBV27|.|.|TRBJ1-5
TGTGCCAGCAGTTTAGTCATCAATCAGCCCCAGCATTTT
CASSLVINQPQHF
>TRBV4-1|few|TRBD2|TRBJ2-3
TGCGCCAGCAGCCTAGCGGGATCGGTCGCAGATACGCAGTATTTT
CASSLAGSVADTQYF
>TRBV7-9|.|TRBD2|TRBJ2-1
TGTGCCAGCAGGACTACTAGCGGGCACTCCTACAATGAGCAGTTCTTC
CASRTTSGHSYNEQFF
>TRBV10-3|.|TRBD2|TRBJ2-7
TGTGCCATCAGTGAGGGGGGGGGTCCCTACGAGCAGTACTTC
CAISEGGGPYEQYF
>TRBV19|.|.|TRBJ2-2
TGTGCCAGTTTGAGAGGGTCGTTCACCGGGGAGCTGTTTTTT
CASLRGSFTGELFF
>TRBV7-8|.|.|TRBJ2-7
TGTGCCAGCAGCGACAACAGGGCCTCCTACGAGCAGTACTTC
CASSDNRASYEQYF
>TRBV29-1|.|TRBD2|TRBJ2-1
TGCAGCGGGGAGGGCTATGACAATGAGCAGTTCTTC
CSGEGYDNEQFF
>TRBV5-1|.|TRBD2|TRBJ2-2
TGCGCCAGCAGCTCCGGACTAGCGGGAGTAGACGGGGAGCTGTTTTTT
CASSSGLAGVDGELFF
>TRBV27|.|TRBD2|TRBJ2-1
TGTGCCAGCAGTACGGGACTAGCGGGAGGAGACAATGAGCAGTTCTTC
CASSTGLAGGDNEQFF
>TRBV6-5|.|TRBD1|TRBJ2-7
TGTGCCAGCAGCCGACAGGGATCCTACGAGCAGTACTTC
CASSRQGSYEQYF
>TRBV27|few|TRBD2|TRBJ2-1
TGTGCCAGCACCTCGGAACTAGCGTACAATGAGCAGTTCTTC
CASTSELAYNEQFF
>TRBV1|few|.|TRBJ2-7
TGCACCAGCAGCCAAGCAAGTCTCCACCTCAGGGACTACGAGCAGTACTTC
CTSSQASLHLRDYEQYF
>TRBV7-6|once|TRBD1|TRBJ1-2
TGTGCCAGCAGCTGGGGAACAGGGGGCAGTAACTATGGCTACACCTTC
CASSWGTGGSNYGYTF
>TRBV7-2|.|.|TRBJ1-2
TGTGCCAGCAGCTTAGGTGTGGACAAGAGAGGCTACACCTTC
CASSLGVDKRGYTF
>TRBV7-9|once|.|TRBJ2-3
TGTGCCAGCAGCTTCGCCCAGACAGATACGCAGTATTTT
CASSFAQTDTQYF
>TRBV7-9|.|.|TRBJ2-5
TGTGCCAGCAGTCCAACTGGGGGGAGTTCGAGGGAGACCCAGTACTTC
CASSPTGGSSRETQYF
>TRBV19|.|.|TRBJ1-2
TGTGCCAGTAATCCCCTGACTCCTCCGACAGCGAGCTACACCTTC
CASNPLTPPTASYTF
>TRBV10-3|.|TRBD1|TRBJ2-7
TGTGCCATCAGTGAGTATATTCCGGGACAGGTTTACGAGCAGTACTTC
CAISEYIPGQVYEQYF
>TRBV20-1|.|.|TRBJ2-7
TGCAGTGCTAGTGAGGATTACGAGCAGTACTTC
CSASEDYEQYF
>TRBV27|.|.|TRBJ1-1
TGTGCCAGCAGTTTAACGGGGGGCCTTTCTGAAGCTTTCTTT
CASSLTGGLSEAFF
>TRBV10-2|.|.|TRBJ2-1
TGCGCCAGCATCGAGGGGGGGGTCTACAATGAGCAGTTCTTC
CASIEGGVYNEQFF
>TRBV27|once|.|TRBJ2-7
TGTGCCAGCAGTTTGACCAGGACCTACGAGCAGTACTTC
CASSLTRTYEQYF
>TRBV27|.|TRBD1|TRBJ2-7
TGTGCCAGCAGTCCGTCCCTTGGACAGGAACACTACGAGCAGTACTTC
CASSPSLGQEHYEQYF
>TRBV7-2|once|TRBD2|TRBJ2-3
TGTGCCAGCAGCTTAGTCCTAGCGGGAGATACGCAGTATTTT
CASSLVLAGDTQYF
>TRBV6-1|few|TRBD1|TRBJ1-4
TGTGCCAGCAGTGATCAGGGGGCAGGGAAACTGTTTTTT
CASSDQGAGKLFF
>TRBV5-1|.|.|TRBJ2-6
TGCGCCAGCAGCTTGGGGAGCTCTGGGGCCAACGTCCTGACTTTC
CASSLGSSGANVLTF
>TRBV4-3|.|TRBD1|TRBJ2-7
TGCGCCAGCAGCCAGGGACAGGGAAGATCCTACGAGCAGTACTTC
CASSQGQGRSYEQYF